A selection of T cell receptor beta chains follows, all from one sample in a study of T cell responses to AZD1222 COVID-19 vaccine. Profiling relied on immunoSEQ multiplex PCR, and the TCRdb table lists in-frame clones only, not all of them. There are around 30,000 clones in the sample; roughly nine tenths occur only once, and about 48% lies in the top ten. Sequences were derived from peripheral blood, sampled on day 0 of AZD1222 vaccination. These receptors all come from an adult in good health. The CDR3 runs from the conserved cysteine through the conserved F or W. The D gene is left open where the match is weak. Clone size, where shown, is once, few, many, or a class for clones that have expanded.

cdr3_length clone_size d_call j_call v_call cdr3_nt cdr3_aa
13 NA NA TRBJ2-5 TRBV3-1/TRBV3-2 TGTGCCAGCAGCCTGAGCCTCCAAGAGACCCAGTACTTC CASSLSLQETQYF
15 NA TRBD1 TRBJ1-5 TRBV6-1 TGTGCCAGCAGTGAACGGGACAGAGGGAATCAGCCCCAGCATTTT CASSERDRGNQPQHF
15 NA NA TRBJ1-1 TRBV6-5 TGTGCCAGCAGGAAGCCGGGACACCCGAACACTGAAGCTTTCTTT CASRKPGHPNTEAFF
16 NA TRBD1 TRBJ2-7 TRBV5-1 TGCGCCAGCAGCGAGGGACAGGGGGTCGTCCTCTACGAGCAGTACTTC CASSEGQGVVLYEQYF
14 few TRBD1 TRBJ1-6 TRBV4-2 TGTGCCAGCAGCCCGGGACAGAGCAATTCACCCCTCCACTTT CASSPGQSNSPLHF
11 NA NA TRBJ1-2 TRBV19 TGTGCCAGTAGTCTCAATTATGGCTACACCTTC CASSLNYGYTF
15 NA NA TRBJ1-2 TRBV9 TGTGCCAGCAGCGACACGGCACTTTCCCCCTTTGGCTACACCTTC CASSDTALSPFGYTF
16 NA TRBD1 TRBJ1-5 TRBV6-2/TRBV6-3 TGTGCCAGCAGTTCCAACAGGGGAGTCCTCAATCAGCCCCAGCATTTT CASSSNRGVLNQPQHF
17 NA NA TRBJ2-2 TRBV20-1 TGCAGTGCTAGTCCTTCCTTAACGGACTACAACACCGGGGAGCTGTTTTTT CSASPSLTDYNTGELFF
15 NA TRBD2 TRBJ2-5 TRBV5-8 TGTGCCAGCATAGTCTCCGGGGGGTCCTCGGGGACCCAGTACTTC CASIVSGGSSGTQYF
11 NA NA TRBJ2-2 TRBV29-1 TGCAGCGTTCGGGATACCGGGGAGCTGTTTTTT CSVRDTGELFF
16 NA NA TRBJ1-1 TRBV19 TGTGCCAGTAGTATCCGGCAGGGCAGGGTGAACACTGAAGCTTTCTTT CASSIRQGRVNTEAFF
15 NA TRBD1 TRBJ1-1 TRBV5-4 TGTGCCAGCAGCTTGCCGACAGGGCAAAGAACTGAAGCTTTCTTT CASSLPTGQRTEAFF
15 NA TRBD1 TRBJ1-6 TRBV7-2 TGTGCCAGCAGCTTTTCAGGGGGGGATAATTCACCCCTCCACTTT CASSFSGGDNSPLHF
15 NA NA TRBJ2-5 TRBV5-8 TGTGCCAGCCCCTGGGTTGGGGTGGCCCGGGAGACCCAGTACTTC CASPWVGVARETQYF
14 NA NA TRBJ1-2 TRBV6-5 TGTGCCAGCAGTTATTTAGGGCAGTCCTATGGCTACACCTTC CASSYLGQSYGYTF
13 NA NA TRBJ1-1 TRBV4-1 TGCGCCAGCAGCCAAGATCCTTGGGGGCTTGGCTTCTTT CASSQDPWGLGFF
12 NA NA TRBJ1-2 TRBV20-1 TGCAGTGCTAGTACGACAGCCTATGGCTACACCTTC CSASTTAYGYTF
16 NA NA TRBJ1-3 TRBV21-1 TGTGCCAGCAGCAAGACCTCAGGGACCTCTGGAAACACCATATATTTT CASSKTSGTSGNTIYF
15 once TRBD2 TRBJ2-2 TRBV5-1 TGCGCCAGCAGCACTAGCGGGGGGAACACCGGGGAGCTGTTTTTT CASSTSGGNTGELFF
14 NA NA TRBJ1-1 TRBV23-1 TGCGCCAGCAGTCAAGGCCTAAAGAACACTGAAGCTTTCTTT CASSQGLKNTEAFF
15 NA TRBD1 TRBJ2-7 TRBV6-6 TGTGCCAGCAGCTATCGGACAGGGGGGACCTACGAGCAGTACTTC CASSYRTGGTYEQYF
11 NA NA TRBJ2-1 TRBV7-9 TGTGCCAGCAGCTCAGGCAATCAGCAGTTCTTC CASSSGNQQFF
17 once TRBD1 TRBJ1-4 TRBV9 TGTGCCAGCAGCGCGGACAGGGAGGTGACAACTAATGAAAAACTGTTTTTT CASSADREVTTNEKLFF
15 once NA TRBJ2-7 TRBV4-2 TGTGCCAGCAGCCAAGATTGGCAGGGGCCCTACGAGCAGTACTTC CASSQDWQGPYEQYF
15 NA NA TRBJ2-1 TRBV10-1 TGCGCCAGCAGCGGGAACACACCGCCCCAGCATGAGCAGTTCTTC CASSGNTPPQHEQFF
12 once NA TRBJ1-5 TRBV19 TGTGCCAGTATGGAGTTCAATCAGCCCCAGCATTTT CASMEFNQPQHF
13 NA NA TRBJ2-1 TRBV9 TGTGCCAGCAGCGTTTGGGTCGGCAATGAGCAGTTCTTC CASSVWVGNEQFF